This TCR beta chain is from a study of CD8+ T cells in alopecia areata. After isolation, RNA underwent reverse transcription to generate cDNA as the sequencing template. The table came from immunoSEQ multiplex PCR; TCRdb's copy has only in-frame clones and leaves some out. The sample consists of some 100,000 clones, roughly 50% of them appearing once. This CDR3 spans 16 amino acids. Germline values: CDR1 SQVTM, CDR2 ANQGSEA. The junction had 16 bases not matched to a gene; V was cut back by 6 bases and J by 5 bases. This sample's treatment: oral pan-JAK inhibitor, 5-10 mg twice daily. The origin of this receptor is a human donor with alopecia areata. The rearrangement joins TRBV29-1 to TRBJ2-5; 9 bases fit TRBD1. The material was CD8+ T cells sorted from blood, obtained at week 4, from a patient treated with tofacitinib. The CDR3: CSVFNQAGTGWETQYF. In DNA, the CDR3 is TGCAGCGTGTTCAACCAGGCCGGGACAGGGTGGGAGACCCAGTACTTC.